The T cell receptor (beta chain) described here comes from a study of cytotoxic CD8 clonotypes in ibrutinib-treated CLL (dated by TCRdb to the early 2020s). Concerning the study at large: In this cohort, 15 patients were treatment-naive and roughly ten were relapsed/refractory, while about 17 had unmutated IGHV. The response samples were drawn at a median of approximately twelve months into treatment, with a range of roughly 6 to 36 months. Cryopreserved peripheral blood mononuclear cells were collected before treatment, at response, and at either disease progression or sustained remission. Longitudinal samples were obtainable from 26 of the 86 participants in the trial. Partial responses were observed in about 24 patients and complete responses in 2; after a median follow-up of around 68 months, remission was maintained in some 14 patients and progression was observed in roughly twelve. On average, each sample had about 250,000 productive templates and almost 95,000 productive rearrangements. Every remission and progressive disease sample was obtained while ibrutinib was still being received by the patients. The study at large found these results: Lymph node repertoires were not examined, and the timing of sampling was not matched between patients in sustained remission and those whose disease progressed. Public clonotypes were rare and either shrank or stayed stable during treatment, and the rise in clonality at ibrutinib response reflected expansion of private clonotypes. Clonality increased at ibrutinib response, stayed stable in sustained remission, and fell back toward baseline at progression. Baseline clonality was found to be higher than that of age-matched healthy donors and was strongly correlated with circulating CD8+ T-cell counts.

A MiSeq instrument was used for deep resolution sequencing, which targeted depths ranging from 1 in 1 million up to 1 in 200,000 T cells, with coverage averaging 10x for each clonotype. The immunoSEQ hsTCRB Kit was used to generate the TCR beta libraries. Per the authors' processing: The data were analyzed with ImmunoSEQ Analyzer and ImmunoSEQ Data Assistant, and V, D and J gene assignments followed IMGT definitions. Clonality, which ranges from 0 to 1, was calculated by subtracting the normalized Shannon entropy of productive rearrangement frequencies from one. Only overrepresented clonotypes making up at least 0.05% of each patient's repertoire were included in the public clonotype analysis. Around 12 age-matched healthy donor repertoires from immuneACCESS were used as controls for clonality. The source is immuneACCESS, and TCRdb retained only in-frame sequences with V and J called. Part of the clones is not carried over; for the studies checked, unresolved V genes explain less than half of this, and the remainder is unexplained. That table supplies the V and J calls and clone size; D and trimming were determined from the DNA. The sample contains 250,000 to 350,000 clones, roughly 76% of them found a single time. Of the sample, approximately 5.6% is held by the ten largest clones.

Concerning this clone: It lacks a known antigen. Base qualities are not recorded, but no much larger clone differs from it by a single base.

Read against the paper, the sample's time point label means: progressive disease on ibrutinib. Around 1.8 micrograms of genomic DNA were extracted from cryopreserved PBMCs for TCR beta library preparation. Longitudinal blood samples from CLL patients on ibrutinib monotherapy underwent high-throughput TCR beta sequencing. Patients were enrolled in a phase 2 open-label single-center ibrutinib monotherapy trial. Trimming takes 2 bases from V and 3 bases from J, and the germline ends sit 3 bases apart. Taken from cysteine to phenylalanine, the CDR3 has 12 residues. The read is trimmed to its CDR3 DNA, 36 bases read in frame from base 1. The germline V gene specifies SGHVS as CDR1 and FQNEAQ as CDR2.

The material sequenced was PBMCs, taken at disease progression, from a patient treated with ibrutinib. Recombination joined TRBV7-8 with TRBJ2-3; the D gene remains uncertain. The TCR originated in a human donor with chronic lymphocytic leukemia. Read as DNA, the sequence is TGTGCCAGCAGCTTATCTACAGATACGCAGTATTTT. Translated, it reads CASSLSTDTQYF. The entire variable domain, with the stretches around the CDR3 drawn from the reference TRBV7-8 and TRBJ2-3 proteins, is GAGVSQSPRYKVAKRGQDVALRCDPISGHVSLFWYQQALGQGPEFLTYFQNEAQLDKSGLPSDRFFAERPEGSVSTLKIQRTQQEDSAVYLCASSLSTDTQYFGPGTRLTVL.